These T cell receptor beta chains were read from a single sample in a study of T cell changes during pregnancy in multiple sclerosis. Measured with immunoSEQ multiplex PCR; TCRdb has only the in-frame clones, and not every one. The sample contains about 30,000 clones, roughly 90% of which appear only once. Specimen: CD4+ T cells from peripheral blood mononuclear cells, collected in the third trimester of pregnancy. These receptor sequences come from a female donor in good health, enrolled as a control in a pregnancy study. The CDR3 runs from the conserved cysteine through the conserved F or W. A D gene is named only where the DNA matches it firmly. Rows may omit the clone size; those that give it use once, few, many or a size class.

clone_size: .; d_call: .; v_call: TRBV14; j_call: TRBJ1-3; cdr3_nt: TGTGCCAGCAGCCAAGGAGGAGGTTCCACCATATATTTT; cdr3_aa: CASSQGGGSTIYF
clone_size: .; d_call: TRBD1; v_call: TRBV6-5; j_call: TRBJ2-2; cdr3_nt: TGTGCCAGCAAATTGGACAGGGGACCCGGGGAGCTGTTTTTT; cdr3_aa: CASKLDRGPGELFF
clone_size: .; d_call: .; v_call: TRBV9; j_call: TRBJ2-5; cdr3_nt: TGTGCCAGCAGCCCTCGGGGGAGCGAGAGGGAGACCCAGTACTTC; cdr3_aa: CASSPRGSERETQYF
clone_size: few; d_call: TRBD2; v_call: TRBV6-5; j_call: TRBJ2-7; cdr3_nt: TGTGCCAGCAGTTCCCTTGGGACTAGCGTCTACGAGCAGTACTTC; cdr3_aa: CASSSLGTSVYEQYF
clone_size: .; d_call: TRBD1; v_call: TRBV5-6; j_call: TRBJ1-6; cdr3_nt: TGTGCCAGCAGCTGGGGAGGCGGGACAGGGGACTCACCCCTCCACTTT; cdr3_aa: CASSWGGGTGDSPLHF
clone_size: .; d_call: .; v_call: TRBV9; j_call: TRBJ2-5; cdr3_nt: TGTGCCAGCAGCCCCGAGGGGGGGGCGGAGACCCAGTACTTC; cdr3_aa: CASSPEGGAETQYF
clone_size: once; d_call: .; v_call: TRBV19; j_call: TRBJ2-3; cdr3_nt: TGTGCCAGCGCCATTCCGGGGGTAAGCACAGATACGCAGTATTTT; cdr3_aa: CASAIPGVSTDTQYF
clone_size: .; d_call: TRBD1; v_call: TRBV19; j_call: TRBJ1-5; cdr3_nt: TGTGCCAGTAGTCCAAGACAGGGGCCGAGCAATCAGCCCCAGCATTTT; cdr3_aa: CASSPRQGPSNQPQHF
clone_size: once; d_call: TRBD1; v_call: TRBV27; j_call: TRBJ1-5; cdr3_nt: TGTGCCAGCAGTTTAGGGACAGGCAATCAGCCCCAGCATTTT; cdr3_aa: CASSLGTGNQPQHF
clone_size: .; d_call: .; v_call: TRBV6-1; j_call: TRBJ1-4; cdr3_nt: TGTGCCAGCAGTAATGGACAAATACTCAATGAAAAACTGTTTTTT; cdr3_aa: CASSNGQILNEKLFF
clone_size: .; d_call: .; v_call: TRBV15; j_call: TRBJ1-5; cdr3_nt: TGTGCCACCAGCGAGCCGAATCAGCCCCAGCATTTT; cdr3_aa: CATSEPNQPQHF
clone_size: few; d_call: .; v_call: TRBV2; j_call: TRBJ1-1; cdr3_nt: TGTGCCAGCAGTGAAGACAGGGTCGGGACTGAAGCTTTCTTT; cdr3_aa: CASSEDRVGTEAFF
clone_size: .; d_call: .; v_call: TRBV10-1; j_call: TRBJ2-1; cdr3_nt: TGCGCCAGCAGTGAAGGGACTCTCAATGAGCAGTTCTTC; cdr3_aa: CASSEGTLNEQFF
clone_size: .; d_call: .; v_call: TRBV27; j_call: TRBJ1-1; cdr3_nt: TGTGCCAGCAGTTTCTTGGGGACACCCGGGACTGAAGCTTTCTTT; cdr3_aa: CASSFLGTPGTEAFF
clone_size: .; d_call: TRBD2; v_call: TRBV11-2; j_call: TRBJ2-1; cdr3_nt: TGTGCCAGCAGCTCTGGAAGCGGACTAGCGGGGGGGTCGTTCTTC; cdr3_aa: CASSSGSGLAGGSFF
clone_size: once; d_call: TRBD2; v_call: TRBV19; j_call: TRBJ2-5; cdr3_nt: TGTGCCAGTAGTATATCTAGCGGGGGACAAGAGACCCAGTACTTC; cdr3_aa: CASSISSGGQETQYF
clone_size: .; d_call: .; v_call: TRBV7-2; j_call: TRBJ2-6; cdr3_nt: TGTGCCAGCAGAGCCACAGGGTCCAACGTCCTGACTTTC; cdr3_aa: CASRATGSNVLTF
clone_size: few; d_call: TRBD1; v_call: TRBV27; j_call: TRBJ1-4; cdr3_nt: TGTGCCAGCAGTCCCTCACAGGGGGCGCGAGCGGGTGAAAAACTGTTTTTT; cdr3_aa: CASSPSQGARAGEKLFF
clone_size: .; d_call: .; v_call: TRBV19; j_call: TRBJ1-5; cdr3_nt: TGTGCCAGTACGGGGAGGGGTTACGGCAATCAGCCCCAGCATTTT; cdr3_aa: CASTGRGYGNQPQHF
clone_size: .; d_call: TRBD2; v_call: TRBV4-2; j_call: TRBJ2-1; cdr3_nt: TGTGCCAGCAGCCAAGAGGAGAGCGGGAGGGCCCGAAATGAGCAGTTCTTC; cdr3_aa: CASSQEESGRARNEQFF
clone_size: once; d_call: TRBD1; v_call: TRBV27; j_call: TRBJ1-5; cdr3_nt: TGTGCCAGCAGGACCACGGACAGGGGACGGAATCAGCCCCAGCATTTT; cdr3_aa: CASRTTDRGRNQPQHF
clone_size: .; d_call: .; v_call: TRBV7-8; j_call: TRBJ1-2; cdr3_nt: TGTGCCAGCAGCTTAGGACCCGGCTTGGACAGAAAGTATGGCTACACCTTC; cdr3_aa: CASSLGPGLDRKYGYTF
clone_size: once; d_call: .; v_call: TRBV7-2; j_call: TRBJ1-1; cdr3_nt: TGTGCCAGCAGCTTAAGACAGGCTGGTCCTGAAGCTTTCTTT; cdr3_aa: CASSLRQAGPEAFF
clone_size: .; d_call: TRBD2; v_call: TRBV19; j_call: TRBJ2-3; cdr3_nt: TGTGCCAGTAGTATTTCAGCTAGCGGGGCAGATACGCAGTATTTT; cdr3_aa: CASSISASGADTQYF
clone_size: .; d_call: .; v_call: TRBV5-1; j_call: TRBJ1-3; cdr3_nt: TGCGCCAGCAGCTTGGGCCAGCTCAGGGTCAACTCCGGAAACACCATATATTTT; cdr3_aa: CASSLGQLRVNSGNTIYF
clone_size: .; d_call: TRBD1; v_call: TRBV7-2; j_call: TRBJ1-2; cdr3_nt: TGTGCCAGCAGCTTAGCGGGGTTTTCGATTTCGGGGACAGGGGGTAGAGGCTACACCTTC; cdr3_aa: CASSLAGFSISGTGGRGYTF
clone_size: .; d_call: .; v_call: TRBV11-2; j_call: TRBJ2-7; cdr3_nt: TGTGCCAGCAGCTTTCAGGTCTACGAGCAGTACTTC; cdr3_aa: CASSFQVYEQYF
clone_size: .; d_call: TRBD1; v_call: TRBV6-4; j_call: TRBJ1-2; cdr3_nt: TGTGCCAGCAAACGACAGGGGTACGGCTACACCTTC; cdr3_aa: CASKRQGYGYTF
clone_size: .; d_call: .; v_call: TRBV2; j_call: TRBJ2-2; cdr3_nt: TGTGCCAGCAGTGAAGAGGCGCGGCTGGTGTCCGGGGAGCTGTTTTTT; cdr3_aa: CASSEEARLVSGELFF
clone_size: .; d_call: .; v_call: TRBV19; j_call: TRBJ1-2; cdr3_nt: TGTGCCAGTAGTCCGGGGGGACGGCCTAACTATGGCTACACCTTC; cdr3_aa: CASSPGGRPNYGYTF
clone_size: once; d_call: .; v_call: TRBV6-1; j_call: TRBJ2-7; cdr3_nt: TGTGCCAGCCCGGGCGCACGGGGGAAGGCCTACGAGCAGTACTTC; cdr3_aa: CASPGARGKAYEQYF
clone_size: .; d_call: TRBD2; v_call: TRBV7-2; j_call: TRBJ2-1; cdr3_nt: TGTGCCAGCAGAACAGGACTAGCCAATGAGCAGTTCTTC; cdr3_aa: CASRTGLANEQFF
clone_size: .; d_call: .; v_call: TRBV6-1; j_call: TRBJ1-2; cdr3_nt: TGTGCCAGCAGTGAACCCGGCAGGGTCGGAAGCTATGGCTACACCTTC; cdr3_aa: CASSEPGRVGSYGYTF
clone_size: .; d_call: .; v_call: TRBV5-1; j_call: TRBJ1-1; cdr3_nt: TGCGCCAGCAGCCAGCGGGGGGCGCCGGAAGGGACTGAAGCTTTCTTT; cdr3_aa: CASSQRGAPEGTEAFF
clone_size: .; d_call: .; v_call: TRBV7-9; j_call: TRBJ2-3; cdr3_nt: TGTGCCAGCAGCTTGGGACAAGGCGGACTCTTGTATACGCAGTATTTT; cdr3_aa: CASSLGQGGLLYTQYF
clone_size: .; d_call: .; v_call: TRBV19; j_call: TRBJ1-5; cdr3_nt: TGTGCCAGTAGTATGTACAGGGAGCCCCAGCATTTT; cdr3_aa: CASSMYREPQHF
clone_size: .; d_call: TRBD2; v_call: TRBV6-6; j_call: TRBJ2-1; cdr3_nt: TGTGCCAGCAGTTACGCTAGCGGGGGCTACAATGAGCAGTTCTTC; cdr3_aa: CASSYASGGYNEQFF
clone_size: .; d_call: .; v_call: TRBV2; j_call: TRBJ2-7; cdr3_nt: TGTGCCAGCAGTGAAGAGGGGGGGCGCGTAGCGGAGCGGTACTTC; cdr3_aa: CASSEEGGRVAERYF
clone_size: once; d_call: TRBD1; v_call: TRBV7-9; j_call: TRBJ1-2; cdr3_nt: TGTGCCAGCAGCCCCGATAACAGGGGGCAGGGGTATGGCTACACCTTC; cdr3_aa: CASSPDNRGQGYGYTF
clone_size: .; d_call: .; v_call: TRBV7-7; j_call: TRBJ2-2; cdr3_nt: TGTGCCAGCAGCCCAGGGGCCGGGGAGCTGTTTTTT; cdr3_aa: CASSPGAGELFF
clone_size: once; d_call: TRBD2; v_call: TRBV15; j_call: TRBJ2-4; cdr3_nt: TGTGCCACCAGCAGAATCGGGCGGGGGACCGTTGCTATTCAGTACTTC; cdr3_aa: CATSRIGRGTVAIQYF
clone_size: .; d_call: .; v_call: TRBV7-8; j_call: TRBJ2-3; cdr3_nt: TGTGCCAGCAGCTTAGAGAGGCCATCTAGATTATCAGATACGCAGTATTTT; cdr3_aa: CASSLERPSRLSDTQYF
clone_size: once; d_call: .; v_call: TRBV21-1; j_call: TRBJ2-5; cdr3_nt: TGTGCCAGCAGCGAGGACAGGGAACCTATGTACTTC; cdr3_aa: CASSEDREPMYF
clone_size: .; d_call: .; v_call: TRBV6-6; j_call: TRBJ2-2; cdr3_nt: TGTGCCAGCAGTACTGGACTCATCGGGGAGCTGTTTTTT; cdr3_aa: CASSTGLIGELFF
clone_size: .; d_call: .; v_call: TRBV6-6; j_call: TRBJ2-3; cdr3_nt: TGTGCCAGCAGTGCAACTAGCACAGATACGCAGTATTTT; cdr3_aa: CASSATSTDTQYF
clone_size: .; d_call: .; v_call: TRBV7-6; j_call: TRBJ1-5; cdr3_nt: TGTGCCAGCAGCTCGGGGGGCCAGCCCCAGCATTTT; cdr3_aa: CASSSGGQPQHF
clone_size: .; d_call: TRBD1; v_call: TRBV5-1; j_call: TRBJ2-2; cdr3_nt: TGCGCCAGCAGCCCACGACAGGGGGCGAACACCGGGGAGCTGTTTTTT; cdr3_aa: CASSPRQGANTGELFF
clone_size: .; d_call: TRBD2; v_call: TRBV29-1; j_call: TRBJ2-1; cdr3_nt: TGCAGCGTCAGGCAACTAGCGGGGTACAATGAGCAGTTCTTC; cdr3_aa: CSVRQLAGYNEQFF
clone_size: few; d_call: .; v_call: TRBV11-2; j_call: TRBJ2-2; cdr3_nt: TGTGCCAGCAGCTTTACGACTATTCCGAACACCGGGGAGCTGTTTTTT; cdr3_aa: CASSFTTIPNTGELFF
clone_size: .; d_call: .; v_call: TRBV10-3; j_call: TRBJ1-3; cdr3_nt: TGTGCCATCAGTGACAGCTCTGGAAACACCATATATTTT; cdr3_aa: CAISDSSGNTIYF
clone_size: once; d_call: TRBD1; v_call: TRBV9; j_call: TRBJ2-6; cdr3_nt: TGTGCCAGCAGCAAGCGACAGGGGGCCGGGGCCAACGTCCTGACTTTC; cdr3_aa: CASSKRQGAGANVLTF
clone_size: .; d_call: .; v_call: TRBV9; j_call: TRBJ2-1; cdr3_nt: TGTGCCAGCAGCGTAGGCGGGTCCAATGAGCAGTTCTTC; cdr3_aa: CASSVGGSNEQFF
clone_size: .; d_call: TRBD2; v_call: TRBV19; j_call: TRBJ2-1; cdr3_nt: TGTGCCAGTAGTAAGGGACTAGCGGGAGGGAAGGATGAGCAGTTCTTC; cdr3_aa: CASSKGLAGGKDEQFF